This T cell receptor beta chain appears in the sequencing data of a study of beta chain features in type 1 diabetes. Points on this clone: What it binds is unknown.

The entirety of the isolated RNA underwent reverse transcription, so expressed TCRB transcripts were sequenced. Some clones are missing from TCRdb's copy, which holds only in-frame ones; the method was immunoSEQ multiplex PCR. The sample yields hundreds of thousands of clones, 9.6% seen once. The CDR3 contains 14 residues. The V and J ends lost 2 bases and 6 bases respectively, with 13 bases between them. Germline loops: CDR1 MGHRA, CDR2 YSYEKL. Findings and limits, study-wide: Insertion counts at VDJ junctions were lower in type 1 diabetes patients, who also showed more deletions there.

Sequenced input: naive CD4+ T cells from blood. This receptor was taken from a woman between 18 and 29 years old in good health. The chain is built from TRBV4-1 and TRBJ1-1, with TRBD1 as a possible D gene (6 bases). The CDR3 sequence is CASSQSPGDAEAFF. CDR3 sequence (DNA): TGCGCCAGCAGCCAATCCCCAGGGGATGCTGAAGCTTTCTTT.